This TCR beta chain was obtained from a study of cytomegalovirus exposure and HLA in healthy donors. V was pared by 3 bases and J by 7 bases, with 16 bases between. This CDR3 has 15 residues. Germline V lookup: CDR1 LNHDA, CDR2 SQIVND (reference sequence). Use of 60 Vbeta and 13 Jbeta primers characterized the PCR. The protocol was immunoSEQ multiplex PCR, while the TCRdb copy is restricted to in-frame clones and leaves out a portion. The top ten clones hold around 2% of a sample with about 150,000 clones, approximately 85% of them seen once. The material sequenced was PBMCs. This clonotype was sampled from a woman aged 18 to 35 in good health and CMV-seronegative. The genes are TRBV19 and TRBJ1-3; a possible D gene is TRBD1 (6 bases). The CDR3 DNA reads as TGTGCCAGTAGTATGGGGGCAGACCTCCGGAACACCATATATTTT. Translated, it gives CASSMGADLRNTIYF.